Following are 18 T cell receptor beta chains from one sample sequenced in a study of blood T cell repertoires in COVID-19. The repertoire was sequenced with immunoSEQ multiplex PCR; TCRdb's copy has only in-frame clones and lacks some. The table shows 84,000 or so clones, with around 94% occurring only once. Material: peripheral blood. These receptors were collected from a woman aged 55-69 years with active COVID-19.

This rearrangement joins TRBV18 to TRBJ2-7, with TRBD2 matching 13 bases. The CDR3 runs 15 residues. With V trimmed by 2 bases and J by 5 bases, 3 bases remained unmatched. The germline gives CDR1 KGHSH, CDR2 LQKENI. The CDR3 loop is CASSPTGLAGHEQYF. CDR3 DNA: TGTGCCAGCTCACCAACGGGACTAGCGGGACACGAGCAGTACTTC. The whole variable domain, filled in from reference TRBV18 and TRBJ2-7, reads NAGVMQNPRHLVRRRGQEARLRCSPMKGHSHVYWYRQLPEEGLKFMVYLQKENIIDESGMPKERFSAEFPKEGPSILRIQQVVRGDSAAYFCASSPTGLAGHEQYFGPGTRLTVT.

This sequence joins TRBV4-1 and TRBJ1-6; 9 nucleotides line up with TRBD1. The CDR3 runs 17 residues. The J segment lost 6 bases and the V segment lost 3 bases, leaving 9 bases of the junction unmatched. Germline V gene sequence: CDR1 MGHRA, CDR2 YSYEKL. Here the CDR3 DNA reads TGCGCCAGCAGCCAGACAGGGGGAGGAAAAGTTAATTCACCCCTCCACTTT. It is translated as CASSQTGGGKVNSPLHF.

This chain links TRBV4-3 with TRBJ2-3; D may be TRBD1 (5 bases). Germline V gene sequence: CDR1 LGHNA, CDR2 YSLEER. Trimming removed 5 bases from V and 0 bases from J, with 12 bases in between. The CDR3 covers 15 residues. The chain's CDR3 is CASSASGSSTDTQYF. CDR3 sequence (DNA): TGCGCCAGCAGCGCATCAGGGTCTAGCACAGATACGCAGTATTTT.

The chain employs TRBV4-3 and TRBJ2-5, with D possibly TRBD2 on 6 matching bases. Looked up from germline, CDR1 is LGHNA and CDR2 is YSLEER. There are 19 residues in the CDR3. Trimming removed 4 bases from V and 2 bases from J, with 26 bases in between. This CDR3 is CASSPPVKGPRGEQETQYF. The CDR3 nucleotides read TGCGCCAGCAGCCCCCCCGTCAAGGGGCCCCGCGGGGAGCAAGAGACCCAGTACTTC.

The chain employs TRBV28 and TRBJ1-2; weak D call: TRBD1 (6 bases). The CDR3 spans 11 residues. Germline lookup yields CDR1 MDHEN and CDR2 SYDVKM. Trimming cost V 10 bases and J 6 bases, with 12 bases left between them. CDR3 sequence reads: CAIWGGHGYTF. In nucleotides, the CDR3 is TGTGCCATCTGGGGGGGGCATGGCTACACCTTC.

The V gene is TRBV13, the J gene TRBJ1-6; possible D gene TRBD1, 5 bases. This CDR3 is 15 amino acids long. Per germline, CDR1 PRHDT and CDR2 FYEKMQ (reference sequence). Trimming removed 5 bases at V and 6 bases at J, with 14 bases between. Here the CDR3 reads CASSTFRGINSPLHF. CDR3 nucleotide sequence: TGTGCCAGCAGCACCTTTCGGGGGATTAATTCACCCCTCCACTTT.

The chain joins TRBV6-2 or TRBV6-3 to TRBJ2-3; unclear D gene. Trimming removed 6 bases at V and 2 bases at J, with 15 bases between. Germline V lookup: CDR1 MNHEY, CDR2 SVGEGT. The CDR3 is 15 residues long. The CDR3 coding sequence is TGTGCCAGCAGCAGCCACGGGTCCCTCACAGATACGCAGTATTTT. This sequence encodes CASSSHGSLTDTQYF.

The chain links TRBV11-2 to TRBJ2-7, with 8 positions matching TRBD1. The CDR3 is 14 residues long. The V and J ends lost 3 bases and 1 base, in that order; junction bases with no gene match: 2. The V gene's germline CDR1 is SGHAT and CDR2 FQNNGV. The CDR3 spells CASSLGQASYEQYF. The CDR3 bases are TGTGCCAGCAGCTTGGGACAGGCATCCTACGAGCAGTACTTC.

The chain couples TRBV11-3 to TRBJ1-1; D is perhaps TRBD1 (5 bases). This CDR3 is 14 amino acids long. In germline, CDR1 is SGHNT, CDR2 YENEEA. Trimming cost V 1 base and J 2 bases, with 8 bases left between them. The CDR3 DNA is TGTGCCAGCAGCTTAGGAGGGACTAACACTGAAGCTTTCTTT. Encoded protein: CASSLGGTNTEAFF.

The gene calls are TRBV9 and TRBJ2-2, with TRBD2 identical over 7 bases. The V gene's germline CDR1 is SGDLS and CDR2 YYNGEE. V lost 0 bases to trimming and J lost 0 bases; unmatched junction nucleotides: 8. This CDR3 has 18 residues. The CDR3: CASSVADSGFANTGELFF. DNA for the CDR3: TGTGCCAGCAGCGTAGCGGATAGCGGGTTCGCGAACACCGGGGAGCTGTTTTTT.

The chain employs TRBV30 and TRBJ1-1; D is ambiguous. Trimming removed 4 bases from V and 4 bases from J, with 19 bases in between. The CDR3 consists of 15 residues. Germline V gene data show CDR1 as GTSNPN and CDR2 as SVGIG (reference sequence). The CDR3 spells CAWIPGGLRSTEAFF. CDR3 nucleotide sequence: TGTGCCTGGATCCCTGGAGGGCTGAGGAGCACTGAAGCTTTCTTT.

V usage is TRBV13 and J usage is TRBJ1-5, with unresolved D. Per the germline V gene, CDR1 is PRHDT and CDR2 is FYEKMQ (reference sequence). This CDR3 spans 12 amino acids. Trimming cost V 7 bases and J 1 base, with 5 bases left between them. This CDR3 reads CASTESNQPQHF. CDR3 DNA sequence: TGTGCCAGCACAGAAAGCAATCAGCCCCAGCATTTT.

The chain carries TRBV11-2 and TRBJ2-3; 12 positions agree with TRBD2. CDR3 length: 15 residues. Trimming cost V 4 bases and J 3 bases; bases outside gene matches: 2. Germline V gene sequence: CDR1 SGHAT, CDR2 FQNNGV. DNA of the CDR3: TGTGCCAGCAGCTCGACTAGCGGGAGAACAGATACGCAGTATTTT. This sequence encodes CASSSTSGRTDTQYF.

This clone was seen only once. The rearrangement joins TRBV6-5 to TRBJ2-3; no reliable D call. V lost 5 bases, J lost 3 bases, and 15 bases lay in between. CDR3 size: 15 residues. Germline CDR1 MNHEY, CDR2 SVGAGI. The CDR3 sequence is CASSISLPRTDTQYF. Here the CDR3 DNA reads TGTGCCAGCAGTATTAGTCTCCCCAGGACAGATACGCAGTATTTT.

This chain links TRBV29-1 with TRBJ1-1; 11 nucleotides align to TRBD1. The CDR3 is made up of 15 amino acids. Germline CDR1 is SQVTM and CDR2 is ANQGSEA. Losses at the gene ends were 6 bases for V and 4 bases for J; bases not matched to a gene: 10. CDR3 residues: CSVSRTGGRGTEAFF. CDR3 bases: TGCAGCGTGAGCCGGACAGGGGGCAGAGGCACTGAAGCTTTCTTT. The full variable domain, rest sourced from reference TRBV29-1 and TRBJ1-1, is SAVISQKPSRDICQRGTSLTIQCQVDSQVTMMFWYRQQPGQSLTLIATANQGSEATYESGFVIDKFPISRPNLTFSTLTVSNMSPEDSSIYLCSVSRTGGRGTEAFFGQGTRLTVV.

V and J are TRBV18 and TRBJ2-1, with 8 positions matching TRBD2. The CDR3 consists of 16 residues. V trimming: 2 bases; J trimming: 8 bases; junction bases outside the gene matches: 11. Germline lookup yields CDR1 KGHSH and CDR2 LQKENI. CDR3 loop: CASSPLSGGAFDEQFF. The CDR3 DNA reads TGTGCCAGCTCACCATTGTCGGGGGGGGCCTTTGATGAGCAGTTCTTC.

This clone turned up a few times. The CDR3 region is CASSHSATYEQYF. CDR3 bases: TGTGCCAGCAGCCACTCAGCGACCTACGAGCAGTACTTC. The chain is built from TRBV11-3 and TRBJ2-7; the D is unclear. The CDR3 runs 13 residues. The germline CDR1 and CDR2 sequences are SGHNT and YENEEA. V lost 5 bases, J lost 2 bases, and 10 bases lay in between. Filled out from reference TRBV11-3 and TRBJ2-7, the complete variable domain reads EAGVVQSPRYKIIEKKQPVAFWCNPISGHNTLYWYLQNLGQGPELLIRYENEEAVDDSQLPKDRFSAERLKGVDSTLKIQPAELGDSAVYLCASSHSATYEQYFGPGTRLTVT.

The gene calls are TRBV3-1 (or the pseudogene TRBV3-2) and TRBJ2-7; TRBD1 matches at 8 bases. CDR3 length equals 14 residues. Trimming removed 2 bases from V and 2 bases from J; junction bases left unmatched: 2. CDR1 is LGHDT and CDR2 is YNNKEL in the germline V gene (reference sequence). CDR3: CASSQWDRPYEQYF. CDR3 sequence (DNA): TGTGCCAGCAGCCAATGGGACAGGCCCTACGAGCAGTACTTC.